The T cell receptor beta chain under discussion was sequenced for a study of cytomegalovirus exposure and HLA in healthy donors. Study-level background: There were 90 million to 130 million unique TCR beta sequences, drawn from 150 million to 200 million T cells, in an earlier analysis.

Trimming left V 5 bases short and J 2 bases short, with 12 bases between. Germline-derived CDR1 and CDR2 are LNHDA and SQIVND (reference sequence). The CDR3 length is 14 residues. The PCR used 60 Vbeta and 13 Jbeta primers. The repertoire was sequenced with immunoSEQ multiplex PCR; TCRdb's copy has only in-frame clones and lacks some. Of around 110,000 clones listed, 81% are singletons. This TCR came from a young woman in good health and CMV-seronegative. The sequenced sample consisted of PBMCs. This chain connects TRBV19 to TRBJ2-5, with D possibly matching TRBD2 (5 bases). In nucleotides, the CDR3 is TGTGCCAGTAGTCTTTCAGCGGTTCAAGAGACCCAGTACTTC. Translating it yields CASSLSAVQETQYF.